The 28 T cell receptor beta chains listed next were all sequenced from one sample in a study of OX40 agonist ivuxolimab in advanced cancers. Profiled with immunoSEQ multiplex PCR; TCRdb holds only in-frame clones, not every one. The sample comprises around 74,000 clones, under 90% of which are singletons, and more than 0.5% rests with the top ten. Here the sequenced sample was CD4+ or CD8+ T cells sorted from blood, taken in a trial of the OX40 agonist ivuxolimab. Every receptor here comes from an adult with an advanced solid tumor such as melanoma, head and neck, liver or kidney cancer.

The chain is built from TRBV5-8 and TRBJ2-5, with D maybe TRBD2 (6 bases). V shed 4 bases and J shed 5 bases, with 18 bases lying between them. Germline assignment: CDR1 SGHTS and CDR2 YDEGEE. The CDR3 contains 15 residues. CDR3 protein: CASSRTSFRGETQYF. CDR3 nucleotides: TGTGCCAGCAGCAGAACTTCTTTTCGGGGGGAGACCCAGTACTTC.

DNA for the CDR3: TGCGCCAGCAGCCAAGATCTACGGAACTACGAGCAGTACTTC. Encoded protein: CASSQDLRNYEQYF. The rearrangement joins TRBV4-3 to TRBJ2-7; D is unclear. CDR3 size: 14 residues. Between the trimmed V and J ends, which lost 0 bases and 3 bases, there was a span of 9 bases. The germline gives CDR1 LGHNA, CDR2 YSLEER.

The V gene is TRBV30, the J gene TRBJ1-2, with D possibly matching TRBD1 (6 bases). Trimming left V 0 bases short and J 4 bases short, with 9 bases between. This CDR3 contains 13 residues. Germline V CDR1 and CDR2: GTSNPN, SVGIG (reference sequence). This chain's CDR3 is CAWSVDRLYGYTF. The CDR3 DNA reads as TGTGCCTGGAGTGTCGACAGGCTCTATGGCTACACCTTC.

The rearrangement links TRBV25-1 to TRBJ2-6, with D perhaps TRBD1 (6 bases). Trimming pared 6 bases from V and 0 bases from J, leaving 12 bases between. The CDR3 is 16 amino acids. Germline values: CDR1 MGHDK, CDR2 SYGVNS. The CDR3 nucleotides are TGTGCCAGCAGACCGACAGGTTCCTCTGGGGCCAACGTCCTGACTTTC. Protein product: CASRPTGSSGANVLTF.

The CDR3 reads CASSGGQGRVGNTEAFF. The CDR3 nucleotides are TGTGCCAGCAGTGGGGGACAGGGTCGAGTTGGGAACACTGAAGCTTTCTTT. V usage is TRBV27 and J usage is TRBJ1-1, with 9 positions matching TRBD1. J lost 1 base, V lost 5 bases, and 11 bases had no gene match. Germline V gene sequence: CDR1 MNHEY, CDR2 SMNVEV (reference sequence). CDR3 length equals 17 residues.

The rearrangement joins TRBV2 to TRBJ2-5; 11 bases are a match to TRBD2. V trimming: 2 bases; J trimming: 7 bases; junction bases outside the gene matches: 9. The CDR3 runs to 16 residues. Per germline, CDR1 SNHLY and CDR2 FYNNEI. CDR3 amino acids: CASSEKASGGTGTQYF. CDR3 DNA sequence: TGTGCCAGCAGTGAAAAGGCTAGCGGGGGGACTGGGACCCAGTACTTC.

The J gene is TRBJ2-5, the V gene TRBV5-4; TRBD2 agrees at 9 bases. The ends lost 1 base at V and 2 bases at J; junction bases unmatched: 3. The CDR3 contains 15 residues. Per germline, CDR1 SGHNT and CDR2 YYREEE (reference sequence). The chain's CDR3 is CASSLSAGGQETQYF. As DNA, the CDR3 is TGTGCCAGCAGCTTGTCGGCGGGGGGGCAAGAGACCCAGTACTTC.

CDR3 sequence: CASSMSPYEQYF. The CDR3 DNA is TGTGCCAGTAGTATGTCACCCTACGAGCAGTACTTC. This rearrangement joins TRBV19 to TRBJ2-7; D remains ambiguous. The germline V gene encodes CDR1 LNHDA and CDR2 SQIVND (reference sequence). The CDR3 spans 12 residues. Trimming removed 3 bases at V and 2 bases at J, with 5 bases between. Full variable domain (missing parts from reference TRBV19 and TRBJ2-7): DGGITQSPKYLFRKEGQNVTLSCEQNLNHDAMYWYRQDPGQGLRLIYYSQIVNDFQKGDIAEGYSVSREKKESFPLTVTSAQKNPTAFYLCASSMSPYEQYFGPGTRLTVT.

This chain uses TRBV4-2 with TRBJ2-4; D is possibly TRBD2 (6 bases). The CDR3 is 18 residues long. Germline V gene sequence: CDR1 LGHNA, CDR2 YNFKEQ. V was clipped by 0 bases and J by 0 bases, with 15 bases between them. This CDR3 is CASSQDFGDGRAKNIQYF. DNA for the CDR3: TGTGCCAGCAGCCAAGATTTCGGGGACGGGAGAGCCAAAAACATTCAGTACTTC.

The chain is built from TRBV11-3 and TRBJ2-3, with 7 nucleotides matching TRBD2. Germline loops: CDR1 SGHNT, CDR2 YENEEA. The V and J ends lost 1 base and 0 bases, in that order; junction bases with no gene match: 4. The CDR3 sequence is 16 residues long. This chain's CDR3 is CASSLGASGSTDTQYF. The DNA for the CDR3 is TGTGCCAGCAGCTTAGGGGCTAGCGGTAGCACAGATACGCAGTATTTT.

This clone was detected once. Other DNA sequences from this sample encode an identical CDR3 as well. V is TRBV4-3 and J is TRBJ1-3; D is uncertain. The CDR3 is 14 residues long. Trimming pared 1 base from V and 1 base from J, leaving 5 bases between. Germline CDR1 and CDR2: LGHNA and YSLEER. The CDR3 loop is CASSQGASGNTIYF. The CDR3 DNA follows: TGCGCCAGCAGCCAAGGGGCATCTGGAAACACCATATATTTT.

This clone was counted between two and nine times. This chain links TRBV19 with TRBJ1-2, with TRBD1 identical over 8 bases. The V gene end was trimmed by 3 bases and the J gene end by 5 bases; junction bases not matched to a gene: 8. The germline V gene encodes CDR1 LNHDA and CDR2 SQIVND (reference sequence). This CDR3 spans 15 amino acids. The CDR3 coding sequence is TGTGCCAGTAGTATCTTGGACAGGGTAGAGTATGGCTACACCTTC. It translates to CASSILDRVEYGYTF.

The chain recombines TRBV7-2 with TRBJ2-3; no firm D call. Germline V lookup: CDR1 SGHTA, CDR2 FQGNSA. The CDR3 spans 15 residues. Trimming left V 2 bases short and J 1 base short, with 10 bases between. Written as DNA, the CDR3 is TGTGCCAGCAGCTTAACTTCGCTTGGCACAGATACGCAGTATTTT. This encodes CASSLTSLGTDTQYF.

V is TRBV2 and J is TRBJ2-2, with TRBD1 matching 10 bases. Germline CDR1 and CDR2: SNHLY and FYNNEI. V lost 10 bases and J lost 8; bases outside the gene matches: 7. The CDR3 spans 13 residues. CDR3 residues: CATRQGAAGELFF. The CDR3 DNA reads TGTGCCACTCGACAGGGGGCAGCAGGGGAGCTGTTTTTT.

The chain is built from TRBV18 and TRBJ1-4; TRBD1 is a possible D gene (5 bases). In germline, CDR1 is KGHSH, CDR2 LQKENI. The CDR3 is made up of 17 amino acids. Deletions cut 2 bases from V and 1 base from J, with 14 bases between. For the CDR3, the DNA is TGTGCCAGCTCACCAGGCGGCAGGGTGAGAACTAATGAAAAACTGTTTTTT. Encoded protein: CASSPGGRVRTNEKLFF.

The chain has TRBV4-3 and TRBJ2-7, with D tentatively TRBD1 (5 bases). V lost 0 bases and J lost 5, with 14 bases in between. Looked up from germline, CDR1 is LGHNA and CDR2 is YSLEER. CDR3 length: 15 amino acids. The CDR3 region has the DNA TGCGCCAGCAGCCAAGAACCCAGGGCACGTAACGAGCAGTACTTC. Residues: CASSQEPRARNEQYF.

CDR3 DNA: TGTGCCAGCCAAGGGGGGCAGGCCAACCGAGGGGATACGCAGTATTTT. The encoded protein is CASQGGQANRGDTQYF. The rearrangement links TRBV2 to TRBJ2-3, with D tentatively TRBD1 or TRBD2 (6 bases each). The CDR3 is made up of 16 amino acids. Per the germline V gene, CDR1 is SNHLY and CDR2 is FYNNEI. The V gene lost 8 bases and the J gene lost 6 bases, with 24 bases spanning the gap. Together with reference TRBV2 and TRBJ2-3, the CDR3 gives the full variable domain: EPEVTQTPSHQVTQMGQEVILRCVPISNHLYFYWYRQILGQKVEFLVSFYNNEISEKSEIFDDQFSVERPDGSNFTLKIRSTKLEDSAMYFCASQGGQANRGDTQYFGPGTRLTVL.

Here the CDR3 reads CASSSATRDYNEQFF. The CDR3 nucleotides read TGCGCCAGCAGCTCAGCAACCCGGGACTACAATGAGCAGTTCTTC. V gene TRBV5-1 combines with J gene TRBJ2-1, with D perhaps matching TRBD2 (5 bases). V gave up 3 bases and J gave up 3 bases, with 13 bases separating them. The length of the CDR3 is 15 residues. From germline, CDR1 is SGHRS and CDR2 YFSETQ.

Worth noting for this clone: Here the CDR3 omits its conserved ending phenylalanine or tryptophan, so a read error is the likely source. It is unclear where the CDR3 begins or ends on the DNA, so no DNA is shown, and the CDR3 is as TCRdb lists it. The CDR3 sequence is CASSPGTSGRTLRL. This chain links TRBV7-6 with TRBJ2-7; the table assigns TRBD2, which was not confirmed against the DNA. The CDR3 is 14 amino acids long, termini counted. Per germline, CDR1 SGHVS and CDR2 FNYEAQ.

The chain uses TRBV10-1 and TRBJ2-7, with D tentatively TRBD2 (5 bases). Germline CDR1 is WNHNN and CDR2 is SYGVQD (reference sequence). The CDR3 length is 14 residues. V dropped 0 bases and J dropped 0 bases, with 6 bases sitting between them. The DNA for the CDR3 is TGCGCCAGCAGTGAGTCGGGAGACTCCTACGAGCAGTACTTC. It encodes CASSESGDSYEQYF.

The chain links TRBV19 to TRBJ1-6; TRBD1 aligns across 7 bases. The germline V gene encodes CDR1 LNHDA and CDR2 SQIVND (reference sequence). V shed 7 bases and J 7 bases; nucleotides not matched to a gene: 13. The CDR3 length is 16 residues. For the CDR3, the DNA is TGTGCCAGTAAAATGAGGGGGCCGGTCTCAAATTCACCCCTCCACTTT. Translated: CASKMRGPVSNSPLHF.

This clone occurred a few times. The rearrangement uses TRBV7-2 and TRBJ2-3; D unresolved. Trimming shortened V by 2 bases and J by 4 bases, and 7 bases separated the two germline ends. Germline V lookup: CDR1 SGHTA, CDR2 FQGNSA. This CDR3 comprises 13 residues. In nucleotides, the CDR3 is TGTGCCAGCAGCTTATCTTTCCCAGATACGCAGTATTTT. Translated: CASSLSFPDTQYF.

This chain uses TRBV5-1 with TRBJ2-3; 11 bases line up with TRBD1. The CDR3 runs to 15 residues. Trimming cost V 2 bases and J 3 bases; bases outside gene matches: 2. Germline V gives CDR1 SGHRS, CDR2 YFSETQ. CDR3 sequence (DNA): TGCGCCAGCAGCTTTGGGACAGGGGGGACAGATACGCAGTATTTT. As protein: CASSFGTGGTDTQYF.

This chain connects TRBV10-1 to TRBJ2-1; 9 nucleotides align to TRBD2. CDR3 length: 19 residues. V lost 6 bases, J lost 2 bases, and 17 bases stayed unmatched. Germline V CDR1 and CDR2: WNHNN, SYGVQD (reference sequence). Written as DNA, the CDR3 is TGCGCCAGCAGATCGGCCGGCACTCTAGCGGGGCAAACCTACAATGAGCAGTTCTTC. As protein: CASRSAGTLAGQTYNEQFF.

This chain joins TRBV27 and TRBJ2-2; either TRBD1 or TRBD2 may supply D (5 bases each). Trimming stripped 3 bases from V and 0 bases from J, with 8 bases between. This CDR3 has 15 amino acids. The germline V gene encodes CDR1 MNHEY and CDR2 SMNVEV (reference sequence). CDR3 loop: CASSFQGANTGELFF. In DNA, the CDR3 is TGTGCCAGCAGTTTTCAGGGAGCGAACACCGGGGAGCTGTTTTTT.

V and J are TRBV6-5 and TRBJ1-5, with a weak D call TRBD1 (5 bases). The CDR3 is 15 residues long. CDR1 MNHEY and CDR2 SVGAGI come from the germline V gene. V lost 5 bases to trimming and J lost 6 bases, with 17 bases between them. CDR3 residues: CASSRDKTASQPQHF. As DNA, the CDR3 is TGTGCCAGCAGTCGCGATAAGACAGCGTCTCAGCCCCAGCATTTT.

This chain joins TRBV7-3 and TRBJ2-5; D unresolved. V was clipped by 5 bases and J by 7 bases, with 17 bases between them. This CDR3 has 14 residues. Germline V CDR1 and CDR2: SGHTA, FQGTGA. The CDR3 spells CASSHTHSLGTQYF. The CDR3, as DNA: TGTGCCAGCAGCCACACGCATAGCCTAGGGACCCAGTACTTC.

V and J are TRBV18 and TRBJ2-6; D gene uncertain. Germline V lookup: CDR1 KGHSH, CDR2 LQKENI. This CDR3 spans 15 amino acids. V lost 4 bases and J lost 0, with 7 bases in between. CDR3 amino acids: CASSLSASGANVLTF. CDR3 DNA: TGTGCCAGCTCACTTTCAGCCTCTGGGGCCAACGTCCTGACTTTC.